The rows below give T cell receptor beta chains drawn from one sample of a study of vaccination effects on CD4 cells after COVID-19. The antigens of these receptors remain unknown. Produced via immunoSEQ multiplex PCR; TCRdb's table is partial and in-frame only. The sample has tens of thousands of clones, around 70% seen once. The source was CD4+ T cells from PBMCs cultured without peptide, collected after COVID-19 vaccination. The receptor set was obtained from a human donor who received a COVID-19 vaccine. Both conserved end residues are part of each CDR3. D genes are given only for firm matches. For some rows the clone size is stated as once, few or many, or as a class when expanded; others skip it.

j_call d_call clone_size v_call cdr3_nt cdr3_aa
TRBJ1-1 TRBD1 few TRBV24-1 TGTGCCACCAGTGACCCGACAGGGGGTCGCACTGAAGCTTTCTTT CATSDPTGGRTEAFF
TRBJ1-6 TRBD1 . TRBV30 TGTGCCTGGAGTAGACAGGGGGCGCCGCCCCTCCACTTT CAWSRQGAPPLHF
TRBJ1-3 . . TRBV6-5 TGTGCCAGCAGTTACTCGGTTAACTCTGGAAACACCATATATTTT CASSYSVNSGNTIYF
TRBJ1-4 . . TRBV19 TGTGCTTCACACGCCGGGGGCTGGGGAAAACTGTTTTTT CASHAGGWGKLFF
TRBJ2-2 . . TRBV6-5 TGTGCCAGCAGCCAATCAATGAACACCGGGGAGCTGTTTTTT CASSQSMNTGELFF
TRBJ2-1 TRBD2 few TRBV7-3 TGTGCCAGCAGCCCGGGACTAGGGGAGATGAATGAGCAGTTCTTC CASSPGLGEMNEQFF
TRBJ1-4 . . TRBV19 TGTGCCAGTACCTCGCGCCTCGAGCGGGAAAAACTGTTTTTT CASTSRLEREKLFF
TRBJ2-1 . . TRBV20-1 TGCAGTGCGCCGACAGGGAGGGAGCAGTTCTTC CSAPTGREQFF
TRBJ2-3 TRBD2 . TRBV27 TGTGCCAGCAGTTTACGGGGACTAGCGGGATTTAGCACAGATACGCAGTATTTT CASSLRGLAGFSTDTQYF
TRBJ1-3 . . TRBV9 TGTGCCAGTTCGGCGAGCTTCTCTGGAAACACCATATATTTT CASSASFSGNTIYF
TRBJ1-3 . . TRBV3-1/TRBV3-2 TGTGCCAGCAGCCAAGATCACCTTGCTGGAAACACCATATATTTT CASSQDHLAGNTIYF
TRBJ2-1 . . TRBV2 TGTGCCAGCACCAAAGGAGGTGAAGGGATCGATGAGCAGTTCTTC CASTKGGEGIDEQFF
TRBJ1-2 TRBD1 . TRBV5-1 TGCGCCAGCAGCCTGGACAGGAACTATGGCTACACCTTC CASSLDRNYGYTF
TRBJ1-3 TRBD1 . TRBV5-1 TGCGCCAGCAGCTTACAGGGGAATGATGGAAACACCATATATTTT CASSLQGNDGNTIYF
TRBJ1-5 TRBD1 few TRBV6-6 TGTGCCAGCAGTTACCAAGGGGGCGCGGTTAGTCAGCCCCAGCATTTT CASSYQGGAVSQPQHF
TRBJ1-4 . . TRBV3-1/TRBV3-2 TGTGCCAGCAGCCTACAAGGGAAAAATGAAAAACTGTTTTTT CASSLQGKNEKLFF
TRBJ1-2 TRBD1 . TRBV19 TGTGCCAGTAGTATTGGCCCGGGACAGAACTATGGCTACACCTTC CASSIGPGQNYGYTF
TRBJ1-2 . . TRBV19 TGTGCCAGTAGTATACGGGCCTTCTATGGCTACACCTTC CASSIRAFYGYTF
TRBJ2-5 . . TRBV14 TGTGCCAGCAGCCAAGACCCATTAGCGGAGACCCAGTACTTC CASSQDPLAETQYF
TRBJ1-3 . . TRBV29-1 TGCAGCGTTGGAGTCTCTGGAAACACCATATATTTT CSVGVSGNTIYF
TRBJ1-5 . few TRBV27 TGTGCCAGCAGTCCGTGGGGGGGCGATCAGCCCCAGCATTTT CASSPWGGDQPQHF
TRBJ2-3 . once TRBV5-1 TGCGCCAGCAGTTGGAAGGGACCCACAGATACGCAGTATTTT CASSWKGPTDTQYF
TRBJ1-5 TRBD1 . TRBV19 TGTGCCAGTAGTACGTTACAGGGGGGGAGCAATCAGCCCCAGCATTTT CASSTLQGGSNQPQHF
TRBJ2-4 TRBD2 . TRBV7-3 TGTGCCAGCAGCTCCTATGGGCTTGCGGGGGTGAACATTCAGTACTTC CASSSYGLAGVNIQYF
TRBJ1-3 TRBD1 once TRBV30 TGTGCCTGGAGTGTGTCCAGGACAGGGTTTGGAAACACCATATATTTT CAWSVSRTGFGNTIYF
TRBJ1-3 . . TRBV9 TGTGCCAGCAGCGTTGGGGGGCATATTACTGGAAACACCATATATTTT CASSVGGHITGNTIYF
TRBJ1-5 TRBD1 once TRBV30 TGTGCCTGGCGGGACAGGGGGTCGGGCAATCAGCCCCAGCATTTT CAWRDRGSGNQPQHF
TRBJ1-5 . . TRBV24-1 TGTGCCACCAGTCGAGGGGCCTCGCTGCCCCAGCATTTT CATSRGASLPQHF
TRBJ1-5 . few TRBV5-1 TGCGCCAGCAGCTTCGGCCCTGGGGGCAATCAGCCCCAGCATTTT CASSFGPGGNQPQHF
TRBJ1-4 . . TRBV6-5 TGTGCCTGCCAACGTGGGGGCAGTGAGAATGAAAAACTGTTTTTT CACQRGGSENEKLFF
TRBJ2-3 . few TRBV5-1 TGCGCCAGCAGCCTAGATGGTCATGGGGCAGATACGCAGTATTTT CASSLDGHGADTQYF
TRBJ1-5 TRBD1 few TRBV12-5 TGTGCTAGTGGCCAGGGACAGGGTGAGCAGCCCCAGCATTTT CASGQGQGEQPQHF
TRBJ2-5 . . TRBV4-3 TGCGCCAGCAGCCAACTAGGAGGGGTCCAAGAGACCCAGTACTTC CASSQLGGVQETQYF
TRBJ2-3 . . TRBV25-1 TGTGCCAGCAGTGCGTCGACGGATACGCAGTATTTT CASSASTDTQYF
TRBJ2-1 . once TRBV2 TGTGCCAGCAGTGAAAGAGGGGGCTCCTACAATGAGCAGTTCTTC CASSERGGSYNEQFF
TRBJ1-2 . . TRBV6-4 TGTGCCAGCAGTGACTGGGAAGGGGGTTCGGGCTACACCTTC CASSDWEGGSGYTF
TRBJ1-5 TRBD1 . TRBV6-2/TRBV6-3 TGTGCCAGCAGTTGGGTGGACAGGGTTCCCAATCAGCCCCAGCATTTT CASSWVDRVPNQPQHF
TRBJ1-1 . . TRBV19 TGTGCCAGTAGTATGGGGAGGAACACTGAAGCTTTCTTT CASSMGRNTEAFF
TRBJ2-2 TRBD2 . TRBV20-1 TGCAGTGCTAGTAGCGGGGAGATGAACACCGGGGAGCTGTTTTTT CSASSGEMNTGELFF
TRBJ2-5 TRBD1 . TRBV5-1 TGCGCCAGCAGCTCTGGACAGGTTAGGTACCAAGAGACCCAGTACTTC CASSSGQVRYQETQYF
TRBJ1-1 . . TRBV5-1 TGCGCCAGCAGCTTGGCCTTTGTCTCAGGTGTGAACACTGAAGCTTTCTTT CASSLAFVSGVNTEAFF